This T cell receptor (beta chain) was obtained from a study of CD8 T cells in Susac syndrome. From germline, CDR1 is SEHNR and CDR2 FQNEAQ (reference sequence). V dropped 5 bases and J dropped 10; count of bases not matched to a gene: 9. The CDR3 runs to 15 residues. CD8+ and CD4+ T cells from blood underwent TCR beta sequencing. TEMRA cells were enriched by FACS, and CD4+ and CD8+ T cells were negatively isolated. An input of roughly 0.5 to 1 ug of RNA was subjected to reverse transcription using random hexamers. TCRdb used MiXCR to reprocess the immunoSEQ multiplex PCR reads, holding one entry per CDR3 protein. The data hold 90,000 to 110,000 distinct CDR3 sequences, with 90% to 96% observed a single time.

The chain has TRBV7-9 and TRBJ1-6, with TRBD1 matching over 9 bases. The specimen sequenced was CD4+ T cells from PBMCs. The receptor's source is a human donor in good health. This CDR3 is CASSDMTGGKSPLHF. CDR3 DNA sequence: TGTGCCAGCAGCGATATGACAGGGGGAAAGTCACCCCTCCACTTT.